The 19 T cell receptor beta chains given below trace back to one sample, sequenced in a study of T cell repertoires in cytomegalovirus infection (dated by TCRdb to about 2019). The reads were generated on an Illumina HiSeq 1500. TCRdb cleaned the public reads at Q25 with fastp, built clones with MiXCR and kept in-frame beta chains. Duplicate CDR3 protein sequences are folded into a single record with the most common DNA and genes. The sample records almost 550,000 distinct CDR3 sequences, approximately 15% of which are singletons. Jointly, the top ten make up 20% to 30% of the sample. The sample comprised CD8+ T cells from PBMCs. Receptors were obtained from a human donor in good health (CMV status not recorded). Some clones in this sample may be carry-over from other donors' samples.

This clonotype was counted at least ten times. The V call is TRBV12-3 or TRBV12-4, the J call TRBJ1-2; the D is unclear. The CDR3 runs to 13 residues. V was pared by 3 bases and J by 3 bases, with 8 bases between. CDR3 nucleotide sequence: TGTGCCAGCAGTTTTACGATCGACTATGGCTACACCTTC. Protein product: CASSFTIDYGYTF.

This chain connects TRBV4-2 to TRBJ2-1, with D tentatively TRBD2 (5 bases). Per germline, CDR1 LGHNA and CDR2 YNFKEQ. V gave up 1 base and J gave up 9 bases, with 7 bases separating them. CDR3 length: 12 amino acids. The CDR3, as DNA: TGTGCCAGCAGCCAAGGACTAACTGAGCAGTTCTTC. It codes for CASSQGLTEQFF.

The rearrangement joins TRBV12-5 to TRBJ1-2; 7 bases line up with TRBD1. From germline, CDR1 is LGHNT and CDR2 FRNRAP. The J segment lost 6 bases and the V segment lost 6 bases, leaving 4 bases of the junction unmatched. CDR3 length: 12 residues. DNA of the CDR3: TGTGCTAGTGGCACAGGGGTGGATGGCTACACCTTC. It codes for CASGTGVDGYTF.

In this sample, this clonotype turned up a few times. The CDR3 DNA sequence: TGTGCCAGCAGTTTAAGAGGGGCCGGTTTTTTGAACACTGAAGCTTTCTTT. Protein: CASSLRGAGFLNTEAFF. The chain links TRBV28 to TRBJ1-1; maybe TRBD1 (5 bases). The CDR3 runs to 17 residues. The germline V gene encodes CDR1 MDHEN and CDR2 SYDVKM. Trimming removed 2 bases from V and 0 bases from J, with 16 bases in between.

This clonotype was observed a handful of times. The chain links TRBV4-1 to TRBJ2-7, with D unclear. Trimming left V 1 base short and J 2 bases short, with 12 bases between. The CDR3 runs to 15 residues. From germline, CDR1 is MGHRA and CDR2 YSYEKL. DNA of the CDR3: TGCGCCAGCAGCCAAGTTCTTCTAGGGCCCTACGAGCAGTACTTC. Protein: CASSQVLLGPYEQYF.

This clonotype was observed at least ten times. This sequence joins TRBV19 and TRBJ1-3; perhaps TRBD1 as D (6 bases). Trimming took 5 bases from V and 0 from J, leaving 8 bases between them. This CDR3 is built from 14 residues. Germline CDR1 is LNHDA and CDR2 is SQIVND (reference sequence). Here the CDR3 reads CASSRQASGNTIYF. The CDR3 nucleotides are TGTGCCAGTAGTCGACAGGCCTCTGGAAACACCATATATTTT.

This clonotype occurred many times. The chain recombines TRBV7-2 with TRBJ2-7; D may be TRBD2 (6 bases). Germline CDR1 and CDR2: SGHTA and FQGNSA. Trimming pared 7 bases from V and 3 bases from J, leaving 19 bases between. The CDR3 has 15 residues. The CDR3 sequence: CASKLSWGDGYEQYF. CDR3 DNA sequence: TGTGCCAGCAAGCTTAGTTGGGGGGATGGCTACGAGCAGTACTTC.

This clonotype has ten or more counts. The chain combines TRBV6-1 with TRBJ2-7; D unresolved. The V and J ends lost 8 bases and 2 bases respectively, with 7 bases between them. The length of the CDR3 is 11 residues. Germline CDR1 is MNHNS and CDR2 is SASEGT. CDR3 DNA sequence: TGTGCCAGCGGCGGAACCTACGAGCAGTACTTC. Encoded protein: CASGGTYEQYF.

This clonotype was seen ten or more times. The chain recombines TRBV2 with TRBJ2-1, with D unresolved. With 8 bases removed from V and 0 bases from J, the gap between germline ends came to 14 bases. Germline CDR1 and CDR2: SNHLY and FYNNEI. The CDR3 spans 15 residues. CDR3 sequence reads: CASSRPSGSYNEQFF. In DNA, the CDR3 is TGTGCCAGCTCTAGACCCTCCGGCTCCTACAATGAGCAGTTCTTC.

This clonotype showed up many times. The chain recombines TRBV20-1 with TRBJ1-6; D call uncertain. Trimming pared 5 bases from V and 2 bases from J, leaving 19 bases between. The CDR3 loop spans 17 amino acids. The germline V gene encodes CDR1 DFQATT and CDR2 SNEGSKA (reference sequence). In DNA, the CDR3 is TGCAGTGCTTGCCCCTCGGCTCTAAGCACCTATAATTCACCCCTCCACTTT. This translates into CSACPSALSTYNSPLHF.

The chain uses TRBV11-3 and TRBJ2-3, with 13 positions matching TRBD2. Trimming took 5 bases from V and 2 from J; bases not matched to a gene: 7. The CDR3 consists of 17 residues. CDR1 and CDR2 from the germline V gene are SGHNT and YENEEA. The CDR3 here is CASSLTTSGRTTDTQYF. The DNA of the CDR3 is TGTGCCAGCAGCCTAACGACTAGCGGGAGGACCACAGATACGCAGTATTTT.

This clonotype has a count of ten or more. This sequence joins TRBV7-9 and TRBJ2-1; 9 positions match TRBD2. This CDR3 region has 16 residues. The V and J ends lost 5 bases and 2 bases, in that order; junction bases with no gene match: 7. The germline CDR1 and CDR2 sequences are SEHNR and FQNEAQ (reference sequence). CDR3 in amino acids: CASSDSGRRTYNEQFF. The CDR3 bases are TGTGCCAGCAGCGATAGCGGGAGAAGGACCTACAATGAGCAGTTCTTC.

This clonotype has at least ten counts. V usage is TRBV28 and J usage is TRBJ2-1; weak D call: TRBD2 (7 bases). Germline V gene sequence: CDR1 MDHEN, CDR2 SYDVKM. V was clipped by 4 bases and J by 2 bases, with 15 bases between them. This CDR3 is 16 amino acids long. CDR3 loop: CASSSLTGGPYNEQFF. CDR3 bases: TGTGCCAGCAGTTCGCTAACGGGGGGCCCCTACAATGAGCAGTTCTTC. Complete variable domain (other parts from reference TRBV28 and TRBJ2-1): DVKVTQSSRYLVKRTGEKVFLECVQDMDHENMFWYRQDPGLGLRLIYFSYDVKMKEKGDIPEGYSVSREKKERFSLILESASTNQTSMYLCASSSLTGGPYNEQFFGPGTRLTVL.

In its sample, this clonotype was seen many times. This chain joins TRBV6-1 and TRBJ1-4; possibly TRBD1 for D (5 bases). This CDR3 has 18 amino acids. Between the trimmed V and J ends, which lost 2 bases and 0 bases, there was a span of 16 bases. Germline CDR1 reads MNHNS; CDR2 reads SASEGT. In nucleotides, the CDR3 is TGTGCCAGCAGTGAACGTCGTGGGGGGATCCCAACTAATGAAAAACTGTTTTTT. It is translated as CASSERRGGIPTNEKLFF.

The rearrangement uses TRBV27 and TRBJ2-3, with 10 bases lining up with TRBD2. Germline V gene lookup returns CDR1 MNHEY and CDR2 SMNVEV (reference sequence). Losses at the gene ends were 7 bases for V and 7 bases for J; bases not matched to a gene: 11. This CDR3 is 15 amino acids long. DNA of the CDR3: TGTGCCAGCAAACCACTAGCGGGGAGAGATAATACGCAGTATTTT. This sequence encodes CASKPLAGRDNTQYF.

This clonotype was picked up many times. The chain has TRBV5-8 and TRBJ2-7, with D perhaps TRBD2 (6 bases). The germline V and J ends were trimmed by 4 bases and 0 bases, with 17 bases remaining between them. This CDR3 has 16 amino acids. Per the germline V gene, CDR1 is SGHTS and CDR2 is YDEGEE. The CDR3 loop reads CASSLGGLPNSYEQYF. CDR3 bases: TGTGCCAGCAGCCTGGGGGGATTACCAAACTCCTACGAGCAGTACTTC.

V usage is TRBV9 and J usage is TRBJ2-3, with a tentative D call TRBD2 (6 bases). Germline V gene lookup returns CDR1 SGDLS and CDR2 YYNGEE. The V and J ends lost 0 bases and 0 bases respectively, with 8 bases between them. The CDR3 length is 15 residues. The CDR3 DNA reads TGTGCCAGCAGCGTAGTTGCGGGGAGCACAGATACGCAGTATTTT. It specifies CASSVVAGSTDTQYF.

This clonotype was detected many times. This chain links TRBV12-3 or TRBV12-4 with TRBJ1-5; 7 nucleotides align to TRBD1. After removal of 6 bases from V and 6 bases from J, the junction contained 8 bases not matched to a gene. CDR3 length: 14 amino acids. CDR3 protein: CASRQGGASQPQHF. CDR3 nucleotides: TGTGCCAGCAGGCAAGGGGGCGCGTCTCAGCCCCAGCATTTT.

The chain uses TRBV10-3 and TRBJ2-2; the D gene is possibly TRBD2 (5 bases). V dropped 6 bases and J dropped 7 bases, with 9 bases sitting between them. The CDR3 consists of 12 residues. Per germline, CDR1 ENHRY and CDR2 SYGVKD. The CDR3 coding sequence is TGTGCCATCAGACTAGACAACGGGGAGCTGTTTTTT. Translated: CAIRLDNGELFF.